These 14 T cell receptor beta chains were sequenced from one sample in a study of neurological immune-mediated disorders. TCRdb passed the 5' RACE reads through MiXCR, listing each CDR3 protein once. This sample carries 39,000 or so distinct CDR3 sequences, nearly 5% of them seen once, and the ten largest clones take 8.5% to 10%. The sequenced material came from CD4+ T cells from blood. These receptors were taken from a man aged 18 to 35 in good health.

This clonotype was recorded at least ten times. This chain joins TRBV6-6 and TRBJ2-1, with D hard to call. The V gene lost 8 bases and the J gene lost 0 bases, with 26 bases spanning the gap. This CDR3 contains 19 residues. CDR1 is MNHNY and CDR2 is SVGAGI in the germline V gene (reference sequence). CDR3 residues: CASLGSVMGTRSSYNEQFF. The CDR3 nucleotides read TGTGCCAGCTTAGGGTCAGTCATGGGAACCAGGAGCTCCTACAATGAGCAGTTCTTC.

This clonotype was counted at least ten times. The chain joins TRBV5-1 to TRBJ1-2; a weak D match, TRBD1 (5 bases). V lost 1 base and J lost 6, with 7 bases in between. CDR3 length equals 12 residues. CDR1 and CDR2 (germline): SGHRS, YFSETQ. The CDR3 is CASSLMGDGYTF. The CDR3 nucleotides read TGCGCCAGCAGCTTGATGGGGGATGGCTACACCTTC. Variable domain in full (rest from reference TRBV5-1 and TRBJ1-2): KAGVTQTPRYLIKTRGQQVTLSCSPISGHRSVSWYQQTPGQGLQFLFEYFSETQRNKGNFPGRFSGRQFSNSRSEMNVSTLELGDSALYLCASSLMGDGYTFGSGTRLTVV.

This sequence joins TRBV6-2 or TRBV6-3 and TRBJ2-1; TRBD2 matches at 7 bases. This CDR3 has 14 amino acids. The germline gives CDR1 MNHEY, CDR2 SVGEGT. Trimming at V came to 11 bases and at J to 6 bases, leaving 13 bases not matched to a gene. CDR3 nucleotides: TGTGCCTCCCAGGGCCTAGCGGCGATCAATGAGCAGTTCTTC. Amino acids: CASQGLAAINEQFF.

Ten or more counts support this clonotype. This CDR3 reads CASTYPPGLDCHNEQFF. CDR3 coding DNA: TGTGCCAGCACCTACCCACCGGGACTAGATTGCCACAATGAGCAGTTCTTC. V gene TRBV21-1 combines with J gene TRBJ2-1; TRBD2 was called by the table and not checked on the DNA. TRBV21-1 is deemed a pseudogene. The CDR3 spans 17 residues.

CDR3 coding DNA: TGTGCCAGCAGTTTACAGGGGGACGAGCAGTACTTC. It yields the protein CASSLQGDEQYF. This chain links TRBV7-9 with TRBJ2-7, with 8 positions matching TRBD1. V was clipped by 6 bases and J by 5 bases; unmatched bases: 3. Germline lookup yields CDR1 SEHNR and CDR2 FQNEAQ (reference sequence). The length of the CDR3 is 12 residues.

This clonotype was detected ten times or more. The rearrangement uses TRBV5-1 and TRBJ1-4; no clear D gene. Germline CDR1 SGHRS, CDR2 YFSETQ. V was trimmed by 0 bases and J by 0 bases, leaving 9 bases between them. The CDR3 length is 16 residues. CDR3: CASSLGKATTNEKLFF. The DNA for the CDR3 is TGCGCCAGCAGCTTGGGAAAGGCAACAACTAATGAAAAACTGTTTTTT.

This clonotype was observed many times. The chain uses TRBV11-2 and TRBJ2-2; D is unresolved. The CDR3 totals 12 residues. V lost 3 bases, J lost 7 bases, and 6 bases lay in between. Germline CDR1 SGHAT, CDR2 FQNNGV. This CDR3 reads CASSFRYGELFF. The CDR3 region has the DNA TGTGCCAGCAGCTTTAGATACGGGGAGCTGTTTTTT.

This clonotype was counted ten times or more. The chain employs TRBV5-1 and TRBJ1-2; no firm D call. V lost 0 bases and J 4 bases, leaving 13 bases between the germline ends. The CDR3 contains 15 residues. CDR1 and CDR2 from the germline V gene are SGHRS and YFSETQ. Written as DNA, the CDR3 is TGCGCCAGCAGCTTGGCCGGGGTCGGAGGCTATGGCTACACCTTC. Translating gives CASSLAGVGGYGYTF.

The table lists this clonotype with many counts. This sequence joins TRBV5-1 and TRBJ2-1, with D perhaps TRBD2 (6 bases). This CDR3 contains 14 residues. Trimming removed 2 bases from V and 4 bases from J, with 10 bases in between. Germline V gene lookup returns CDR1 SGHRS and CDR2 YFSETQ. The CDR3 DNA follows: TGCGCCAGCAGCTTAGGACTAAAATACAATGAGCAGTTCTTC. It is translated as CASSLGLKYNEQFF.

This clonotype has ten or more counts. J is TRBJ2-6 and V is TRBV7-2, with D tentatively TRBD1 (6 bases). Deletions cut 0 bases from V and 4 bases from J, with 13 bases between. The CDR3 is 17 residues long. Germline CDR1 and CDR2: SGHTA and FQGNSA. The CDR3: CASSLALTGSGANVLTF. In nucleotides, the CDR3 is TGTGCCAGCAGCTTAGCTCTAACAGGGTCCGGGGCCAACGTCCTGACTTTC.

This clonotype was detected ten times or more. The V call is TRBV20-1, the J call TRBJ2-1; unclear D gene. With 4 bases removed from V and 12 bases from J, the gap between germline ends came to 16 bases. This CDR3 has 12 amino acids. CDR1 is DFQATT, CDR2 SNEGSKA, per germline (reference sequence). CDR3 in DNA: TGCAGTGCTATAAGCCTCGATGGGTTGCAGTTCTTC. As protein: CSAISLDGLQFF.

There are many counts of this clonotype. This sequence joins TRBV4-2 and TRBJ2-5; D perhaps matches TRBD1 (5 bases). CDR3 length equals 14 residues. Germline assignment: CDR1 LGHNA and CDR2 YNFKEQ. V was shortened by 0 bases and J by 5 bases, with 10 bases between the two germline ends. The CDR3 DNA reads as TGTGCCAGCAGCCAAGATAGGGGTGAGGAGACCCAGTACTTC. It translates to CASSQDRGEETQYF.

This clonotype was detected ten times or more. This sequence joins TRBV3-1 and TRBJ2-5, with a weak D call TRBD1 (5 bases). Germline assignment: CDR1 LGHDT and CDR2 YNNKEL (reference sequence). The ends were cut back, 1 base at V and 4 bases at J, with 7 bases in the middle. CDR3 length: 13 residues. CDR3 bases: TGTGCCAGCAGCCAAGCAGGGCGAGAGACCCAGTACTTC. This sequence encodes CASSQAGRETQYF.

This clonotype was detected many times. This chain joins TRBV7-2 and TRBJ2-5, with D hard to call. Germline V gives CDR1 SGHTA, CDR2 FQGNSA. The V end lost 2 bases, the J end lost 4 bases, and 8 bases lay between the germline ends. The CDR3 totals 13 residues. CDR3 bases: TGTGCCAGCAGCTTACAAGAAAGAGAGACCCAGTACTTC. This gives the protein CASSLQERETQYF. Drawing the rest from reference TRBV7-2 and TRBJ2-5, the complete variable domain is GAGVSQSPSNKVTEKGKDVELRCDPISGHTALYWYRQSLGQGLEFLIYFQGNSAPDKSGLPSDRFSAERTGGSVSTLTIQRTQQEDSAVYLCASSLQERETQYFGPGTRLLVL.